The 32 T cell receptor beta chains presented below share a single source sample, sequenced in a study of cytomegalovirus exposure and HLA in healthy donors. The study ran its PCR with 60 Vbeta and 13 Jbeta primers. Assay used: immunoSEQ multiplex PCR; TCRdb lists only in-frame clones, some missing. The table counts 200,000 to 250,000 clones; roughly 1.2% lies in the top ten. Sequenced sample: PBMCs. Receptors originate from a girl aged 2 to 9 in good health and CMV-seropositive.

V is TRBV29-1 and J is TRBJ2-7; 14 bases are a match to TRBD2. V trimming: 0 bases; J trimming: 0 bases; junction bases outside the gene matches: 1. The CDR3 runs to 16 residues. Germline-derived CDR1 and CDR2 are SQVTM and ANQGSEA. The CDR3 sequence: CSVEDGTSGSSYEQYF. In DNA form, the CDR3 reads TGCAGCGTTGAAGACGGGACTAGCGGGAGCTCCTACGAGCAGTACTTC.

This chain uses TRBV5-1 with TRBJ1-1; TRBD1 agrees at 7 bases. V trimming: 7 bases; J trimming: 2 bases; junction bases outside the gene matches: 8. The CDR3 consists of 14 residues. Germline V CDR1 and CDR2: SGHRS, YFSETQ. CDR3 in amino acids: CASGAGTDNTEAFF. In DNA form, the CDR3 reads TGCGCCAGCGGGGCCGGGACAGATAACACTGAAGCTTTCTTT.

The chain couples TRBV27 to TRBJ1-1; 7 positions agree with TRBD1. The V gene end was trimmed by 5 bases and the J gene end by 0 bases; junction bases not matched to a gene: 6. This CDR3 contains 15 residues. CDR1 MNHEY and CDR2 SMNVEV come from the germline V gene (reference sequence). CDR3 sequence reads: CASSGTDLMNTEAFF. The CDR3 DNA sequence: TGTGCCAGCAGTGGGACAGACCTCATGAACACTGAAGCTTTCTTT.

The gene calls are TRBV5-4 and TRBJ2-4; 11 bases fit TRBD2. V lost 4 bases, J lost 1 base, and 16 bases stayed unmatched. The CDR3 is made up of 20 amino acids. CDR1 is SGHNT, CDR2 YYREEE, per germline (reference sequence). The CDR3 region has the DNA TGTGCCAGCAGCCCCGAGGCTATTAGCGGGAGGGCCCTGGCCAAAAACATTCAGTACTTC. Encoded protein: CASSPEAISGRALAKNIQYF.

The chain combines TRBV28 with TRBJ1-4; no clear D. Germline CDR1 reads MDHEN; CDR2 reads SYDVKM. The V gene lost 5 bases and the J gene lost 5 bases, with 9 bases spanning the gap. There are 13 residues in the CDR3. CDR3 amino acids: CASSIQWNEKLFF. The CDR3 DNA reads TGTGCCAGCAGTATTCAGTGGAATGAAAAACTGTTTTTT.

The chain couples TRBV4-2 to TRBJ2-1; 8 bases agree with TRBD2. Germline CDR1 LGHNA, CDR2 YNFKEQ. The CDR3 loop spans 14 amino acids. Germline trimming cut 6 bases from V and 5 bases from J; bases unmatched to any gene: 6. The CDR3 DNA sequence: TGTGCCAGCAGGACGGGAGGGCCCGACAATGAGCAGTTCTTC. As protein: CASRTGGPDNEQFF.

The CDR3: CASSGETGAYEQYF. The CDR3 bases are TGTGCCAGCAGTGGGGAGACGGGAGCCTACGAGCAGTACTTC. This chain links TRBV2 with TRBJ2-7, with D possibly being TRBD2 (6 bases). Germline V lookup: CDR1 SNHLY, CDR2 FYNNEI. Trimming took 4 bases from V and 2 from J, leaving 12 bases between them. This CDR3 contains 14 residues.

V gene TRBV20-1 combines with J gene TRBJ1-1; D may be TRBD1 (6 bases). Germline CDR1 reads DFQATT; CDR2 reads SNEGSKA (reference sequence). The V gene lost 5 bases and the J gene lost 5 bases, with 6 bases spanning the gap. CDR3 size: 10 residues. This chain's CDR3 is CSAQGTEAFF. The CDR3 nucleotides read TGCAGTGCTCAGGGGACTGAAGCTTTCTTT.

V and J are TRBV5-4 and TRBJ2-2; 7 nucleotides agree with TRBD2. Germline assignment: CDR1 SGHNT and CDR2 YYREEE (reference sequence). V shed 1 base, J shed 4 bases, and the junction held 7 bases outside the gene matches. The CDR3 consists of 16 residues. The CDR3 DNA sequence: TGTGCCAGCAGCTTGTTGGCGGGAGATGCCACCGGGGAGCTGTTTTTT. Translating gives CASSLLAGDATGELFF.

The CDR3 spells CATSRDPFTDTQYF. The CDR3 region has the DNA TGTGCCACCAGCAGAGACCCTTTTACAGATACGCAGTATTTT. The chain is built from TRBV15 and TRBJ2-3; no reliable D call. V lost 0 bases, J lost 3 bases, and 7 bases lay in between. Looked up from germline, CDR1 is LNHNV and CDR2 is YYDKDF (reference sequence). This CDR3 has 14 amino acids.

This chain links TRBV9 with TRBJ2-7; 10 positions match TRBD2. The V gene's germline CDR1 is SGDLS and CDR2 YYNGEE. V lost 6 bases to trimming and J lost 2 bases; unmatched junction nucleotides: 11. The CDR3 covers 16 residues. The CDR3 is CASTGVGLADTYEQYF. The CDR3 region has the DNA TGTGCCAGCACGGGGGTTGGACTAGCGGACACCTACGAGCAGTACTTC.

This chain links TRBV5-1 with TRBJ2-1; TRBD2 agrees at 9 bases. Losses at the gene ends were 4 bases for V and 2 bases for J; bases not matched to a gene: 4. The length of the CDR3 is 15 residues. Germline-derived CDR1 and CDR2 are SGHRS and YFSETQ. CDR3 in DNA: TGCGCCAGCAGCCCCCCTAGCGGGACCTACAATGAGCAGTTCTTC. Translated: CASSPPSGTYNEQFF.

The chain has TRBV10-3 and TRBJ1-1; weak D call: TRBD1 (5 bases). V dropped 3 bases and J dropped 2 bases, with 10 bases sitting between them. The CDR3 totals 14 residues. Germline CDR1 reads ENHRY; CDR2 reads SYGVKD. CDR3 residues: CAISDFTGNTEAFF. CDR3 DNA sequence: TGTGCCATCAGTGACTTTACAGGAAACACTGAAGCTTTCTTT.

V and J are TRBV6-6 and TRBJ1-1; the D is unclear. V was shortened by 6 bases and J by 11 bases, with 13 bases between the two germline ends. The CDR3 loop spans 11 amino acids. CDR1 MNHNY and CDR2 SVGAGI come from the germline V gene (reference sequence). The DNA of the CDR3 is TGTGCCAGCAGACACCGTTTCCGTGCTTTCTTT. Protein: CASRHRFRAFF.

J is TRBJ1-1 and V is TRBV19; D remains ambiguous. Trimming removed 4 bases from V and 2 bases from J, with 11 bases in between. The CDR3 extends over 14 amino acids. Germline values: CDR1 LNHDA, CDR2 SQIVND (reference sequence). The CDR3 loop reads CASSTDWANTEAFF. CDR3 in DNA: TGTGCCAGTAGTACCGATTGGGCTAACACTGAAGCTTTCTTT.

The J gene is TRBJ1-4, the V gene TRBV30; the D is unclear. The V end lost 6 bases, the J end lost 5 bases, and 13 bases lay between the germline ends. The CDR3 contains 13 residues. Germline loops: CDR1 GTSNPN, CDR2 SVGIG (reference sequence). CDR3 sequence reads: CACQQPGNEKLFF. The CDR3 DNA reads TGTGCCTGCCAACAACCCGGGAATGAAAAACTGTTTTTT.

The V call is TRBV5-4, the J call TRBJ1-4, with D possibly matching TRBD1 (5 bases). V lost 3 bases and J lost 5, with 5 bases in between. Germline-derived CDR1 and CDR2 are SGHNT and YYREEE (reference sequence). This CDR3 has 12 residues. This chain's CDR3 is CASSSGNEKLFF. The CDR3 DNA reads as TGTGCCAGCAGCTCAGGGAATGAAAAACTGTTTTTT.

V usage is TRBV19 and J usage is TRBJ2-7; 9 positions match TRBD1. The V gene's germline CDR1 is LNHDA and CDR2 SQIVND (reference sequence). Germline trimming cut 4 bases from V and 6 bases from J; bases unmatched to any gene: 7. The CDR3 has 14 residues. The CDR3 nucleotides read TGTGCCAGTAGTACGACAGGGGGTCGCGGCGAGCAGTACTTC. It translates to CASSTTGGRGEQYF. The full variable domain, in which reference TRBV19 and TRBJ2-7 provide the parts outside the CDR3, is DGGITQSPKYLFRKEGQNVTLSCEQNLNHDAMYWYRQDPGQGLRLIYYSQIVNDFQKGDIAEGYSVSREKKESFPLTVTSAQKNPTAFYLCASSTTGGRGEQYFGPGTRLTVT.

This chain uses TRBV5-4 with TRBJ2-7; 9 bases line up with TRBD1. Germline V lookup: CDR1 SGHNT, CDR2 YYREEE (reference sequence). The J segment lost 2 bases and the V segment lost 2 bases, leaving 2 bases of the junction unmatched. CDR3 length equals 14 residues. This CDR3 reads CASSLRTGAYEQYF. Written as DNA, the CDR3 is TGTGCCAGCAGCTTAAGGACAGGGGCCTACGAGCAGTACTTC.

The chain recombines TRBV29-1 with TRBJ2-5; 11 bases are shared with TRBD1. Germline-derived CDR1 and CDR2 are SQVTM and ANQGSEA. There are 14 residues in the CDR3. V lost 6 bases to trimming and J lost 5 bases; unmatched junction nucleotides: 8. Written as DNA, the CDR3 is TGCAGCGTCCGCCGGACAGGGGGCAAGGAGACCCAGTACTTC. The encoded protein is CSVRRTGGKETQYF.

V usage is TRBV10-3 and J usage is TRBJ1-2; TRBD1 matches at 8 bases. Germline V lookup: CDR1 ENHRY, CDR2 SYGVKD. The CDR3 loop spans 16 amino acids. J gave up 7 bases and V 4 bases, and 14 bases lay outside the gene matches. CDR3 coding DNA: TGTGCCATCAGTGGGAGCCCGGGACAGGCGTCCTTTGGCTACACCTTC. This encodes CAISGSPGQASFGYTF.

The chain carries TRBV10-2 and TRBJ2-2; TRBD2 might be the D (7 bases). Germline CDR1 reads WSHSY; CDR2 reads SAAADI. This CDR3 is 14 amino acids long. V shed 6 bases and J shed 4 bases, with 12 bases lying between them. The CDR3 sequence: CASSGGLGTGELFF. DNA for the CDR3: TGCGCCAGCAGCGGGGGGCTAGGCACCGGGGAGCTGTTTTTT.

The genes are TRBV27 and TRBJ1-5; 9 bases align to TRBD1. CDR1 is MNHEY and CDR2 is SMNVEV in the germline V gene (reference sequence). CDR3 length: 15 residues. The ends lost 6 bases at V and 5 bases at J; junction bases unmatched: 8. The CDR3 loop is CASSSGQGFDQPQHF. CDR3 nucleotides: TGTGCCAGCAGCTCAGGACAGGGGTTTGATCAGCCCCAGCATTTT.

The chain combines TRBV29-1 with TRBJ2-3; 8 nucleotides line up with TRBD1. The CDR3 spans 14 residues. Germline values: CDR1 SQVTM, CDR2 ANQGSEA. With 5 bases clipped from V and 4 bases from J, the junction kept 8 bases outside the gene matches. The CDR3 region is CSVPRQGSPDTQYF. The CDR3 DNA sequence: TGCAGCGTTCCCCGACAGGGGAGCCCAGATACGCAGTATTTT.

The CDR3 protein is CASSEGEGGIAGELFF. In DNA form, the CDR3 reads TGTGCCAGCAGTGAAGGGGAGGGAGGTATAGCCGGGGAGCTGTTTTTT. The chain couples TRBV6-1 to TRBJ2-2; 7 bases map to TRBD2. Germline V gives CDR1 MNHNS, CDR2 SASEGT. The ends lost 1 base at V and 6 bases at J; junction bases unmatched: 8. The CDR3 is 16 amino acids.

The V and J genes are TRBV25-1 and TRBJ2-5; D gene ambiguous. Trimming cost V 3 bases and J 2 bases, with 13 bases left between them. The germline CDR1 and CDR2 sequences are MGHDK and SYGVNS. This CDR3 is built from 15 residues. The DNA of the CDR3 is TGTGCCAGCAGTGATGACAAAAAAGCTCAAGAGACCCAGTACTTC. Its translation is CASSDDKKAQETQYF.

This sequence joins TRBV7-9 and TRBJ1-4; TRBD1 matches at 7 bases. V trimming: 6 bases; J trimming: 8 bases; junction bases outside the gene matches: 9. CDR1 and CDR2 (germline): SEHNR, FQNEAQ (reference sequence). CDR3 length equals 14 residues. This CDR3 reads CASRFTGAGEKLFF. CDR3 DNA sequence: TGTGCCAGCAGATTTACAGGGGCGGGAGAAAAACTGTTTTTT. Drawing the rest from reference TRBV7-9 and TRBJ1-4, the complete variable domain is DTGVSQNPRHKITKRGQNVTFRCDPISEHNRLYWYRQTLGQGPEFLTYFQNEAQLEKSRLLSDRFSAERPKGSFSTLEIQRTEQGDSAMYLCASRFTGAGEKLFFGSGTQLSVL.

The chain has TRBV9 and TRBJ1-3; D is unclear. CDR1 is SGDLS and CDR2 is YYNGEE in the germline V gene. Trimming removed 0 bases from V and 2 bases from J, with 3 bases in between. This CDR3 is 13 amino acids long. The CDR3 region has the DNA TGTGCCAGCAGCGTAGTTACTGGAAACACCATATATTTT. Encoded protein: CASSVVTGNTIYF.

The V call is TRBV11-3, the J call TRBJ2-5; D remains ambiguous. The J call may be faulty, since TRBJ2-7 better matches the DNA end. The CDR3 totals 10 residues. The V gene's germline CDR1 is SGHNT and CDR2 YENEEA. The CDR3 DNA sequence: TGTGCCAGCAGCTCGCTCGAGCAGTACTTC. It yields the protein CASSSLEQYF.

This chain joins TRBV11-2 and TRBJ1-2; D gene unclear. The CDR3 is made up of 15 amino acids. The V gene's germline CDR1 is SGHAT and CDR2 FQNNGV. Trimming took 1 base from V and 3 from J, leaving 12 bases between them. The CDR3 DNA sequence: TGTGCCAGCAGCTTAGGCCCAGAGACTTACTATGGCTACACCTTC. As protein: CASSLGPETYYGYTF.

The chain uses TRBV11-2 and TRBJ2-1; D gene uncertain. Trimming stripped 0 bases from V and 9 bases from J, with 6 bases between. CDR3 length: 12 amino acids. The germline V gene has CDR1 SGHAT and CDR2 FQNNGV. This chain's CDR3 is CASSLDPFEQFF. The CDR3 DNA follows: TGTGCCAGCAGCTTAGATCCGTTTGAGCAGTTCTTC.

The chain recombines TRBV5-1 with TRBJ2-1; tentatively, D is TRBD1 (5 bases). The CDR3 length is 17 residues. Germline CDR1 SGHRS, CDR2 YFSETQ. Trimming removed 3 bases from V and 7 bases from J, with 23 bases in between. CDR3 DNA: TGCGCCAGCAGCTCTCAGGCAGGGCCGACATTGGGGAATGAGCAGTTCTTC. It encodes CASSSQAGPTLGNEQFF.